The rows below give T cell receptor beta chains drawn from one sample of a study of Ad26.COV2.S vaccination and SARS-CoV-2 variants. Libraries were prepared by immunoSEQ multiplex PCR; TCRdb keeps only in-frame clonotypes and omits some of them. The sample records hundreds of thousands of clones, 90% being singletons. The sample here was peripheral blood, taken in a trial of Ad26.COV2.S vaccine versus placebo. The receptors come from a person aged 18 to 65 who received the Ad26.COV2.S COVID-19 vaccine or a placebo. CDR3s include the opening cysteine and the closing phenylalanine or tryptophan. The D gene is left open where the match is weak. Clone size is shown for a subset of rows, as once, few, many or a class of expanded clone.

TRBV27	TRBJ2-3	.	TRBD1	CASKGAGADTQYF	TGTGCCAGCAAGGGGGCAGGGGCAGATACGCAGTATTTT
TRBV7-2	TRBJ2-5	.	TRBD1	CASSIDRARETQYF	TGTGCCAGCAGCATTGACAGGGCCAGAGAGACCCAGTACTTC
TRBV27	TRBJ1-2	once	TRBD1	CASTTLQGDYGYTF	TGTGCCAGCACAACGTTACAGGGGGACTATGGCTACACCTTC
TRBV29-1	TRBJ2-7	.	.	CSVEAGDQYEQYF	TGCAGCGTTGAAGCCGGAGACCAGTACGAGCAGTACTTC
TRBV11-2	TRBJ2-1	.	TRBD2	CASSLEGTSGRSSYNEQFF	TGTGCCAGCAGCCTAGAGGGGACTAGCGGGAGGAGCTCCTACAATGAGCAGTTCTTC
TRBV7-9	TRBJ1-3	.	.	CASSPYSAGNTIYF	TGTGCCAGCAGCCCCTACAGTGCAGGAAACACCATATATTTT
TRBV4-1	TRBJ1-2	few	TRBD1	CASSQQTGYDLYGYTF	TGCGCCAGCAGCCAGCAGACAGGGTACGATTTGTATGGCTACACCTTC
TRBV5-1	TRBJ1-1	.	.	CASSLGDTANTEAFF	TGCGCCAGCAGCTTGGGGGACACGGCGAACACTGAAGCTTTCTTT
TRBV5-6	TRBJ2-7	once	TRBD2	CASSLVGLAASYEQYF	TGTGCCAGCAGCTTGGTAGGACTAGCTGCCTCCTACGAGCAGTACTTC
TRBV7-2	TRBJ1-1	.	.	CASRPTANTEAFF	TGTGCCAGCAGGCCAACAGCGAACACTGAAGCTTTCTTT
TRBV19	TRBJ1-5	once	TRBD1	CASSILGQNQPQHF	TGTGCCAGTAGTATCTTGGGACAGAATCAGCCCCAGCATTTT
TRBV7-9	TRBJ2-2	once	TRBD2	CASSPYMGGPAGELFF	TGTGCCAGCAGCCCTTATATGGGAGGGCCCGCCGGGGAGCTGTTTTTT
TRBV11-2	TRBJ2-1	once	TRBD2	CASSLSRTSGGVAYNEQFF	TGTGCCAGCAGCTTAAGCCGTACTAGCGGGGGCGTTGCCTACAATGAGCAGTTCTTC
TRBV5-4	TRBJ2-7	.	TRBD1	CASSLWTGVVHEQYF	TGTGCCAGCAGCTTGTGGACAGGGGTGGTTCACGAGCAGTACTTC
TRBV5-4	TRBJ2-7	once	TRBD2	CASSLAPSGNSYEQYF	TGTGCCAGCAGCTTGGCACCTAGCGGGAACTCCTACGAGCAGTACTTC
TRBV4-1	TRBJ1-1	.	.	CASSHDLLGDTEAFF	TGCGCCAGCAGCCACGACCTGTTGGGGGACACTGAAGCTTTCTTT
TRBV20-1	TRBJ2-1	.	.	CSASPGSSPMNEQFF	TGCAGTGCTAGTCCCGGGTCCTCTCCTATGAATGAGCAGTTCTTC
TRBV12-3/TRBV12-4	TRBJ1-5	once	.	CASSWGGEPQHF	TGTGCCAGCAGTTGGGGGGGGGAGCCCCAGCATTTT
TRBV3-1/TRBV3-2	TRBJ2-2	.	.	CASSQDKGTGELFF	TGTGCCAGCAGCCAAGATAAGGGAACCGGGGAGCTGTTTTTT
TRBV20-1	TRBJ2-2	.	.	CSASLPNTGELFF	TGCAGTGCTAGTCTCCCGAACACCGGGGAGCTGTTTTTT
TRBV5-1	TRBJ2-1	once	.	CASSYRMDYNEQFF	TGCGCCAGCAGCTATAGGATGGATTACAATGAGCAGTTCTTC
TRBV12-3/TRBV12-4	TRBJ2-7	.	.	CASSSGRVYEQYF	TGTGCCAGCAGTTCGGGCAGGGTCTACGAGCAGTACTTC
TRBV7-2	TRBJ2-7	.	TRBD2	CASSLAEAGGAYEQYF	TGTGCCAGCAGCTTAGCTGAGGCGGGAGGAGCCTACGAGCAGTACTTC
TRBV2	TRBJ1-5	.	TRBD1	CASGGGSDQPQHF	TGTGCCAGCGGAGGGGGCTCCGATCAGCCCCAGCATTTT
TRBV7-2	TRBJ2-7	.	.	CASSLAGVGEQYF	TGTGCCAGCAGTTTGGCAGGGGTGGGCGAGCAGTACTTC
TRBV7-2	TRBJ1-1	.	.	CASSLATPFGNTEAFF	TGTGCCAGCAGCTTAGCGACTCCCTTCGGGAACACTGAAGCTTTCTTT
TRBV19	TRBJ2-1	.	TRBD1	CASSTAGTGYNEQFF	TGTGCCAGTAGTACCGCCGGGACAGGGTACAATGAGCAGTTCTTC
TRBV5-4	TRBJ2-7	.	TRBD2	CASSRKTSGSSEQYF	TGTGCCAGCAGCCGCAAAACTAGCGGGAGCTCCGAGCAGTACTTC